These T cell receptor beta chains were read from a single sample in a study of blood T cells in healthy people across ages. Each CDR3 protein gets one entry after TCRdb re-called the 5' RACE reads with MiXCR. Seen here are approximately 1.5 million distinct CDR3 sequences, 40% to 45% observed once, and the top ten hold more than 4%. The sequenced sample was blood. Every receptor here comes from a woman between 18 and 29 years old in good health. Each CDR3 is given with its conserved first and last residue. D genes are given only for firm matches. For some rows the clone size is stated as once, few or many, or as a class when expanded; others skip it.

cdr3_length: 14
j_call: TRBJ2-5
v_call: TRBV20-1
d_call: NA
clone_size: NA
cdr3_aa: CSASQVGFQETQYF
cdr3_nt: TGCAGTGCTAGCCAAGTAGGGTTCCAAGAGACCCAGTACTTC

cdr3_length: 15
j_call: TRBJ2-5
v_call: TRBV12-3/TRBV12-4
d_call: TRBD2
clone_size: NA
cdr3_aa: CASSLLAALYNEQYF
cdr3_nt: TGTGCCAGCAGTTTGCTAGCGGCCCTTTACAATGAGCAGTACTTC

cdr3_length: 13
j_call: TRBJ2-3
v_call: TRBV20-1
d_call: NA
clone_size: few
cdr3_aa: CSAREGVRDTQYF
cdr3_nt: TGCAGTGCTAGAGAGGGGGTCCGGGATACGCAGTATTTT

cdr3_length: 13
j_call: TRBJ2-5
v_call: TRBV20-1
d_call: NA
clone_size: NA
cdr3_aa: CSLPAVDQETQYF
cdr3_nt: TGCAGTCTACCAGCTGTGGACCAAGAGACCCAGTACTTC

cdr3_length: 15
j_call: TRBJ2-3
v_call: TRBV6-6
d_call: NA
clone_size: NA
cdr3_aa: CASSPLQGNTDTQYF
cdr3_nt: TGTGCCAGCAGTCCACTGCAGGGAAACACAGATACGCAGTATTTT

cdr3_length: 15
j_call: TRBJ1-2
v_call: TRBV2
d_call: TRBD1
clone_size: NA
cdr3_aa: CASSEAGQGRYGYTF
cdr3_nt: TGTGCCAGCAGTGAAGCGGGACAGGGTCGGTATGGCTACACCTTC

cdr3_length: 14
j_call: TRBJ1-4
v_call: TRBV20-1
d_call: NA
clone_size: few
cdr3_aa: CSARRQPTNEKLFF
cdr3_nt: TGCAGTGCTAGAAGACAACCAACTAATGAAAAACTGTTTTTT

cdr3_length: 17
j_call: TRBJ2-7
v_call: TRBV7-9
d_call: TRBD1
clone_size: NA
cdr3_aa: CASSLRMSAGGTDEQYF
cdr3_nt: TGTGCCAGCAGCTTACGAATGTCGGCAGGGGGCACCGACGAGCAGTACTTC

cdr3_length: 13
j_call: TRBJ2-1
v_call: TRBV7-9
d_call: NA
clone_size: few
cdr3_aa: CASSSPGGGEQFF
cdr3_nt: TGTGCCAGCAGCTCCCCCGGTGGTGGTGAGCAGTTCTTC

cdr3_length: 16
j_call: TRBJ2-1
v_call: TRBV6-1
d_call: NA
clone_size: few
cdr3_aa: CASSPRGAVSYNEQFF
cdr3_nt: TGTGCCAGCAGTCCAAGGGGAGCGGTCTCCTACAATGAGCAGTTCTTC

cdr3_length: 14
j_call: TRBJ2-7
v_call: TRBV20-1
d_call: TRBD2
clone_size: NA
cdr3_aa: CSAIFSGSSYEQYF
cdr3_nt: TGCAGTGCTATTTTTAGCGGGTCCTCCTACGAGCAGTACTTC

cdr3_length: 15
j_call: TRBJ2-7
v_call: TRBV7-9
d_call: NA
clone_size: few
cdr3_aa: CASSSLRGKAYEQYF
cdr3_nt: TGTGCCAGCAGCTCCCTCAGGGGAAAAGCCTACGAGCAGTACTTC

cdr3_length: 14
j_call: TRBJ2-1
v_call: TRBV10-3
d_call: TRBD2
clone_size: few
cdr3_aa: CAISDLAGYNEQFF
cdr3_nt: TGTGCCATCAGTGACCTAGCGGGCTACAATGAGCAGTTCTTC

cdr3_length: 13
j_call: TRBJ2-1
v_call: TRBV7-2
d_call: NA
clone_size: NA
cdr3_aa: CASSAGPNNEQFF
cdr3_nt: TGTGCCAGCAGCGCGGGACCGAACAATGAGCAGTTCTTC

cdr3_length: 14
j_call: TRBJ1-5
v_call: TRBV20-1
d_call: NA
clone_size: few
cdr3_aa: CSARVFGGDQPQHF
cdr3_nt: TGCAGTGCTAGAGTTTTCGGGGGGGATCAGCCCCAGCATTTT

cdr3_length: 15
j_call: TRBJ2-1
v_call: TRBV6-1
d_call: NA
clone_size: many
cdr3_aa: CASSETGGPYNEQFF
cdr3_nt: TGTGCCAGCAGTGAAACCGGGGGGCCTTACAATGAGCAGTTCTTC

cdr3_length: 13
j_call: TRBJ2-7
v_call: TRBV27
d_call: NA
clone_size: NA
cdr3_aa: CASSKGGPYEQYF
cdr3_nt: TGTGCCAGCAGCAAGGGGGGCCCCTACGAGCAGTACTTC

cdr3_length: 13
j_call: TRBJ1-2
v_call: TRBV10-3
d_call: NA
clone_size: NA
cdr3_aa: CAISERGNHGYTF
cdr3_nt: TGTGCCATCAGTGAGCGGGGCAACCATGGCTACACCTTC

cdr3_length: 17
j_call: TRBJ1-6
v_call: TRBV7-9
d_call: NA
clone_size: NA
cdr3_aa: CASSLASGGANNSPLHF
cdr3_nt: TGTGCCAGCAGCTTAGCGTCGGGGGGGGCTAATAATTCACCCCTCCACTTT

cdr3_length: 15
j_call: TRBJ2-2
v_call: TRBV20-1
d_call: NA
clone_size: few
cdr3_aa: CSAARGPTNTGELFF
cdr3_nt: TGCAGTGCTGCACGCGGGCCGACGAACACCGGGGAGCTGTTTTTT

cdr3_length: 15
j_call: TRBJ2-1
v_call: TRBV6-2/TRBV6-3
d_call: TRBD2
clone_size: few
cdr3_aa: CASSPAPSGKAEQFF
cdr3_nt: TGTGCCAGCAGTCCGGCGCCTAGCGGGAAAGCTGAGCAGTTCTTC

cdr3_length: 13
j_call: TRBJ2-3
v_call: TRBV2
d_call: NA
clone_size: few
cdr3_aa: CATMGDARDTQYF
cdr3_nt: TGTGCCACCATGGGGGATGCCCGGGATACGCAGTATTTT

cdr3_length: 15
j_call: TRBJ1-4
v_call: TRBV10-3
d_call: TRBD1
clone_size: NA
cdr3_aa: CAIRTGETTNEKLFF
cdr3_nt: TGTGCCATCAGGACAGGGGAGACAACTAATGAAAAACTGTTTTTT

cdr3_length: 14
j_call: TRBJ2-1
v_call: TRBV14
d_call: TRBD2
clone_size: NA
cdr3_aa: CASSHDSGTYEQFF
cdr3_nt: TGTGCCAGCAGCCACGATAGCGGGACCTATGAGCAGTTCTTC